This T cell receptor beta chain was observed in a study of blood T cells in healthy people across ages (dated by TCRdb to about 2015). At the level of the whole study: In model experiments, template switching captured roughly one uniquely barcoded TCR beta cDNA molecule for every two T cells. Age-related changes in TCR beta repertoire diversity were measured in the study by deep sequencing normalized with unique cDNA molecular identifiers. Using the same blood draw, the study looked at two additional independent replicas of 1 million unique cDNA reads for two donors, one aged 18 to 30 and the other aged 80 or older. Donors were grouped into four age groups: young (average approximately 16 years), middle-aged (39), aged (roughly 62) and long-lived (around 82). Donors of different ages were randomly distributed across sequencing lanes to avoid experimental bias. The study at large found these results: Total diversity estimates from one million sequenced T cells were considered lower bounds and underestimates. Observed TCR beta diversity per million T cells fell roughly linearly with age, and a significant reduction was already apparent by age approximately 41. Observed TCR beta diversity correlated strongly with the percentage of naive T cells measured by flow cytometry. The CMV infection status of donors was not known, potentially confounding age-related changes in expanded clonotypes. The long-lived group showed more naive CD4+ T cells, fewer expanded clones and increased TCR diversity than the aged group, suggesting age selection. Because profiling used bulk unsorted PBMCs, naive and antigen-experienced compartments could not be compared conclusively.

The library came from 5' RACE. The instrument given in TCRdb is Illumina HiSeq 2500. A second PCR of roughly 6 to 12 cycles was performed with a sample-barcoded 5' primer and a J-beta primer mix. A unique molecular identifier was introduced onto each TCR beta cDNA molecule by a template-switch 5' adaptor carrying 12 random nucleotides. At least 3 million CDR3-containing paired-end reads were obtained from each sample. First-strand cDNA synthesis was performed from all RNA using the Mint cDNA synthesis kit, with priming by a TRBC-specific oligonucleotide. Following uracil-DNA glycosylase treatment, a first 18-cycle PCR with universal primers M1SS and BC2_uni_R was performed on all cDNA. Per the original workflow: Normalization of each sample was performed by random selection of 1 million high-quality reads, each carrying a distinct molecular identifier. Reads with shared molecular identifiers were discarded instead of being binned into consensus sequences. CDR3 identification, clonotype clustering and error correction used MiTCR with a Q25 quality threshold and the strictest error-elimination algorithm. A nonparametric unseen species model with Euler transformation was used to estimate a lower bound on total TCR beta diversity. Using fastp at Q25 and MiXCR, TCRdb reprocessed the public reads and kept productive beta chains. Each CDR3 protein gets just one entry, which takes the most common genes and DNA from the rows behind it. The V and J calls here are based on TCRdb, not the publication. The sample table lists 850,000 to 1,000,000 distinct CDR3 sequences, 45% to 50% of them with a count of one. 13% of the sample is held by the ten biggest clonotypes.

The donors were a few dozen Caucasian individuals from Russia, aged roughly 6 to 95 years, who were systemically healthy. Ten milliliters of peripheral blood were drawn from each donor into EDTA-treated Vacutainer tubes. PBMCs were isolated by Ficoll-Paque density-gradient centrifugation, with at least 7 million obtained per sample. Total RNA was extracted from PBMCs with Trizol reagent, with at least 6 micrograms obtained per sample. The percentages of naive CD45RAhigh/CD27high T cells were determined by flow cytometry on a PBMC aliquot from every donor. A distance of 6 bases separates the germline ends of V and J, which lose 1 base and 5 bases respectively. As encoded in the germline V gene, CDR1 is SGHAT while CDR2 is FQNNGV. The CDR3 starts with the cysteine, ends with the phenylalanine, and has 12 residues. Kept here is only the CDR3 DNA, which spans 36 bases and is read in frame from base 1.

The table lists this clonotype with a few counts. No antigen is known for it. The sample holds no much larger clone one base away, and base qualities are not on file. The V and J genes are TRBV11-2 and TRBJ2-7, with the D segment identity uncertain. The sample comprised blood. The origin of this receptor is a young man in good health. The base sequence is TGTGCCAGCAGCTTAGTAAGAAACGAGCAGTACTTC. This codes for CASSLVRNEQYF.